The following is a TCR beta chain sequence with its context. Its antigen is unknown. Each CDR3 protein gets one entry after TCRdb re-called the 5' RACE reads with MiXCR. The sample lists around 450,000 distinct CDR3 sequences, more than 20% occurring once. These data come from a study of T-cell memory formation after mild COVID-19. Study-wide background: TCR clusters were mostly confined to one donor each.

This CDR3 contains 15 residues. Germline CDR1 reads LNHDA; CDR2 reads SQIVND (reference sequence). V was cut by 4 bases and J by 5 bases, with 17 bases left in between. Study-wide findings and caveats: Second-wave clones reaching peak frequency on day 37 lacked confirmed SARS-CoV-2 specificity.

The chain joins TRBV19 to TRBJ1-1; possible D gene TRBD1, 6 bases. The clonotype was recovered from an adult woman who had mild COVID-19 (a few samples of this study predate the infection). Cell type and time point are not known. The source material was PBMCs or a T cell subset sorted from them (not recorded which). CDR3 protein: CASSNPGTGKTEAFF. The CDR3 coding sequence is TGTGCCAGTAGTAATCCCGGTACAGGGAAGACTGAAGCTTTCTTT.